These 11 T cell receptor beta chains originate from one sample sequenced in a study of blood T cell repertoires in COVID-19. This table comes from immunoSEQ multiplex PCR, and its TCRdb copy is limited to in-frame clones, with some not included. This sample has 200,000 to 300,000 clones; about 79% occur once, and the top ten carry over 7.5%. The sequenced sample was peripheral blood. The receptors come from a woman older than 75 with acute or convalescent COVID-19.

The chain joins TRBV28 to TRBJ1-1; D may be TRBD1 (6 bases). The germline gives CDR1 MDHEN, CDR2 SYDVKM. The ends were cut back, 4 bases at V and 0 bases at J, with 15 bases in the middle. The CDR3 loop spans 16 amino acids. CDR3 coding DNA: TGTGCCAGCAGTTCCCAGACAGGTAATTTGAACACTGAAGCTTTCTTT. Its protein product is CASSSQTGNLNTEAFF.

CDR3 coding DNA: TGTGCCAGCAGCCGGGAGTCTGGAAACACCATATATTTT. This codes for CASSRESGNTIYF. The chain joins TRBV9 to TRBJ1-3; D not certain. The V and J ends lost 4 bases and 1 base respectively, with 6 bases between them. This CDR3 contains 13 residues. Germline V CDR1 and CDR2: SGDLS, YYNGEE.

CDR3 nucleotide sequence: TGTGCCAGTAGTGGGGGACAGGGGGCTGGTGAGACCCAGTACTTC. As protein: CASSGGQGAGETQYF. The chain links TRBV19 to TRBJ2-5, with 12 bases that match TRBD1. The CDR3 sequence is 15 residues long. Looked up from germline, CDR1 is LNHDA and CDR2 is SQIVND (reference sequence). V dropped 5 bases and J dropped 5; count of bases not matched to a gene: 6. The whole variable domain, filled in from reference TRBV19 and TRBJ2-5, reads DGGITQSPKYLFRKEGQNVTLSCEQNLNHDAMYWYRQDPGQGLRLIYYSQIVNDFQKGDIAEGYSVSREKKESFPLTVTSAQKNPTAFYLCASSGGQGAGETQYFGPGTRLLVL.

The V and J genes are TRBV7-3 and TRBJ2-1; TRBD2 is a possible D gene (6 bases). This CDR3 contains 14 residues. The germline V gene has CDR1 SGHTA and CDR2 FQGTGA. With 5 bases removed from V and 3 bases from J, the gap between germline ends came to 11 bases. The CDR3 protein is CASSPGRIYNEQFF. The CDR3 coding sequence is TGTGCCAGCAGCCCGGGGAGGATCTACAATGAGCAGTTCTTC. The full variable domain, in which reference TRBV7-3 and TRBJ2-1 provide the parts outside the CDR3, is GAGVSQTPSNKVTEKGKYVELRCDPISGHTALYWYRQSLGQGPEFLIYFQGTGAADDSGLPNDRFFAVRPEGSVSTLKIQRTERGDSAVYLCASSPGRIYNEQFFGPGTRLTVL.

The V gene is TRBV11-2, the J gene TRBJ2-7, with a tentative D call TRBD1 (5 bases). Germline V gene data show CDR1 as SGHAT and CDR2 as FQNNGV. Trimming cost V 6 bases and J 2 bases, with 17 bases left between them. The CDR3 spans 15 residues. The CDR3 spells CASRTDSTNTYEQYF. In DNA form, the CDR3 reads TGTGCCAGCAGGACAGACTCCACCAACACCTACGAGCAGTACTTC.

V usage is TRBV28 and J usage is TRBJ1-5; TRBD1 might be the D (5 bases). This CDR3 is built from 13 residues. CDR1 and CDR2 (germline): MDHEN, SYDVKM. Deletions cut 8 bases from V and 9 bases from J, with 17 bases between. CDR3 in amino acids: CASGAGGQGPQHF. The DNA of the CDR3 is TGTGCCAGCGGTGCGGGGGGTCAGGGGCCCCAGCATTTT.

The rearrangement uses TRBV5-1 and TRBJ2-3, with 11 bases fitting TRBD2. Per germline, CDR1 SGHRS and CDR2 YFSETQ. J gave up 3 bases and V 1 base, and 7 bases lay outside the gene matches. The CDR3 length is 17 residues. As DNA, the CDR3 is TGCGCCAGCAGCTTGACCCTAACTAGCGGGGGAACAGATACGCAGTATTTT. Amino acid sequence: CASSLTLTSGGTDTQYF.

This clone has more than one count but fewer than ten. The rearrangement joins TRBV18 to TRBJ1-6, with TRBD1 matching over 8 bases. Germline V gene sequence: CDR1 KGHSH, CDR2 LQKENI. CDR3 size: 15 residues. Unmatched junction bases numbered 7, after V lost 5 bases and J lost 7 bases. The chain's CDR3 is CASSSRGQGNSPLHF. In DNA, the CDR3 is TGTGCCAGCTCAAGCAGGGGGCAAGGAAATTCACCCCTCCACTTT.

This clone appeared a few times. This rearrangement joins TRBV3-1 (or the pseudogene TRBV3-2) to TRBJ2-7, with a tentative D call TRBD1 (6 bases). V was clipped by 4 bases and J by 3 bases, with 10 bases between them. Germline assignment: CDR1 LGHDT and CDR2 YNNKEL (reference sequence). The CDR3 sequence is 13 residues long. This CDR3 reads CASSRGLDYEQYF. The CDR3 DNA reads TGTGCCAGCAGCCGGGGGCTTGACTACGAGCAGTACTTC.

The chain uses TRBV4-1 and TRBJ2-7; D gene ambiguous. Trimming cost V 1 base and J 3 bases, with 10 bases left between them. This CDR3 has 14 residues. From germline, CDR1 is MGHRA and CDR2 YSYEKL. The CDR3 loop is CASSQGTAYYEQYF. The CDR3 nucleotides are TGCGCCAGCAGCCAAGGTACAGCCTACTACGAGCAGTACTTC.

The chain uses TRBV27 and TRBJ1-6, with TRBD1 as a possible D gene (6 bases). Germline CDR1 MNHEY, CDR2 SMNVEV (reference sequence). There are 14 residues in the CDR3. The V end lost 8 bases, the J end lost 9 bases, and 17 bases lay between the germline ends. CDR3 sequence: CASRLPDSLSPLHF. The CDR3 nucleotides are TGTGCCAGCCGCCTCCCGGACAGCCTTTCACCCCTCCACTTT.